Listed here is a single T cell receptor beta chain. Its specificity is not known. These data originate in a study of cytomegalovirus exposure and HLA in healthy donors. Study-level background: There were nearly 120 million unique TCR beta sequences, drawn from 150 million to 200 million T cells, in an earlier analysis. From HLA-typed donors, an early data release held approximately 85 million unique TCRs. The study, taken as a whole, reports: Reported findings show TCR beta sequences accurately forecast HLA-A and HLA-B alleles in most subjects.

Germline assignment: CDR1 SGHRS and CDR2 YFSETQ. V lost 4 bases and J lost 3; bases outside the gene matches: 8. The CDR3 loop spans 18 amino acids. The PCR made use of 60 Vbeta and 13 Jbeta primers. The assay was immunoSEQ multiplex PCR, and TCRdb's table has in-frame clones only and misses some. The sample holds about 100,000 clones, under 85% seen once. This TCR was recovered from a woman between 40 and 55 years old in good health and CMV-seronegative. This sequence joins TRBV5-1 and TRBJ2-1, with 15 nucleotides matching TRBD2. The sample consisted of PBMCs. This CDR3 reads CASSMGLAGGGSYNEQFF. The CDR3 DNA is TGCGCCAGCAGCATGGGACTAGCGGGAGGAGGGAGCTACAATGAGCAGTTCTTC.